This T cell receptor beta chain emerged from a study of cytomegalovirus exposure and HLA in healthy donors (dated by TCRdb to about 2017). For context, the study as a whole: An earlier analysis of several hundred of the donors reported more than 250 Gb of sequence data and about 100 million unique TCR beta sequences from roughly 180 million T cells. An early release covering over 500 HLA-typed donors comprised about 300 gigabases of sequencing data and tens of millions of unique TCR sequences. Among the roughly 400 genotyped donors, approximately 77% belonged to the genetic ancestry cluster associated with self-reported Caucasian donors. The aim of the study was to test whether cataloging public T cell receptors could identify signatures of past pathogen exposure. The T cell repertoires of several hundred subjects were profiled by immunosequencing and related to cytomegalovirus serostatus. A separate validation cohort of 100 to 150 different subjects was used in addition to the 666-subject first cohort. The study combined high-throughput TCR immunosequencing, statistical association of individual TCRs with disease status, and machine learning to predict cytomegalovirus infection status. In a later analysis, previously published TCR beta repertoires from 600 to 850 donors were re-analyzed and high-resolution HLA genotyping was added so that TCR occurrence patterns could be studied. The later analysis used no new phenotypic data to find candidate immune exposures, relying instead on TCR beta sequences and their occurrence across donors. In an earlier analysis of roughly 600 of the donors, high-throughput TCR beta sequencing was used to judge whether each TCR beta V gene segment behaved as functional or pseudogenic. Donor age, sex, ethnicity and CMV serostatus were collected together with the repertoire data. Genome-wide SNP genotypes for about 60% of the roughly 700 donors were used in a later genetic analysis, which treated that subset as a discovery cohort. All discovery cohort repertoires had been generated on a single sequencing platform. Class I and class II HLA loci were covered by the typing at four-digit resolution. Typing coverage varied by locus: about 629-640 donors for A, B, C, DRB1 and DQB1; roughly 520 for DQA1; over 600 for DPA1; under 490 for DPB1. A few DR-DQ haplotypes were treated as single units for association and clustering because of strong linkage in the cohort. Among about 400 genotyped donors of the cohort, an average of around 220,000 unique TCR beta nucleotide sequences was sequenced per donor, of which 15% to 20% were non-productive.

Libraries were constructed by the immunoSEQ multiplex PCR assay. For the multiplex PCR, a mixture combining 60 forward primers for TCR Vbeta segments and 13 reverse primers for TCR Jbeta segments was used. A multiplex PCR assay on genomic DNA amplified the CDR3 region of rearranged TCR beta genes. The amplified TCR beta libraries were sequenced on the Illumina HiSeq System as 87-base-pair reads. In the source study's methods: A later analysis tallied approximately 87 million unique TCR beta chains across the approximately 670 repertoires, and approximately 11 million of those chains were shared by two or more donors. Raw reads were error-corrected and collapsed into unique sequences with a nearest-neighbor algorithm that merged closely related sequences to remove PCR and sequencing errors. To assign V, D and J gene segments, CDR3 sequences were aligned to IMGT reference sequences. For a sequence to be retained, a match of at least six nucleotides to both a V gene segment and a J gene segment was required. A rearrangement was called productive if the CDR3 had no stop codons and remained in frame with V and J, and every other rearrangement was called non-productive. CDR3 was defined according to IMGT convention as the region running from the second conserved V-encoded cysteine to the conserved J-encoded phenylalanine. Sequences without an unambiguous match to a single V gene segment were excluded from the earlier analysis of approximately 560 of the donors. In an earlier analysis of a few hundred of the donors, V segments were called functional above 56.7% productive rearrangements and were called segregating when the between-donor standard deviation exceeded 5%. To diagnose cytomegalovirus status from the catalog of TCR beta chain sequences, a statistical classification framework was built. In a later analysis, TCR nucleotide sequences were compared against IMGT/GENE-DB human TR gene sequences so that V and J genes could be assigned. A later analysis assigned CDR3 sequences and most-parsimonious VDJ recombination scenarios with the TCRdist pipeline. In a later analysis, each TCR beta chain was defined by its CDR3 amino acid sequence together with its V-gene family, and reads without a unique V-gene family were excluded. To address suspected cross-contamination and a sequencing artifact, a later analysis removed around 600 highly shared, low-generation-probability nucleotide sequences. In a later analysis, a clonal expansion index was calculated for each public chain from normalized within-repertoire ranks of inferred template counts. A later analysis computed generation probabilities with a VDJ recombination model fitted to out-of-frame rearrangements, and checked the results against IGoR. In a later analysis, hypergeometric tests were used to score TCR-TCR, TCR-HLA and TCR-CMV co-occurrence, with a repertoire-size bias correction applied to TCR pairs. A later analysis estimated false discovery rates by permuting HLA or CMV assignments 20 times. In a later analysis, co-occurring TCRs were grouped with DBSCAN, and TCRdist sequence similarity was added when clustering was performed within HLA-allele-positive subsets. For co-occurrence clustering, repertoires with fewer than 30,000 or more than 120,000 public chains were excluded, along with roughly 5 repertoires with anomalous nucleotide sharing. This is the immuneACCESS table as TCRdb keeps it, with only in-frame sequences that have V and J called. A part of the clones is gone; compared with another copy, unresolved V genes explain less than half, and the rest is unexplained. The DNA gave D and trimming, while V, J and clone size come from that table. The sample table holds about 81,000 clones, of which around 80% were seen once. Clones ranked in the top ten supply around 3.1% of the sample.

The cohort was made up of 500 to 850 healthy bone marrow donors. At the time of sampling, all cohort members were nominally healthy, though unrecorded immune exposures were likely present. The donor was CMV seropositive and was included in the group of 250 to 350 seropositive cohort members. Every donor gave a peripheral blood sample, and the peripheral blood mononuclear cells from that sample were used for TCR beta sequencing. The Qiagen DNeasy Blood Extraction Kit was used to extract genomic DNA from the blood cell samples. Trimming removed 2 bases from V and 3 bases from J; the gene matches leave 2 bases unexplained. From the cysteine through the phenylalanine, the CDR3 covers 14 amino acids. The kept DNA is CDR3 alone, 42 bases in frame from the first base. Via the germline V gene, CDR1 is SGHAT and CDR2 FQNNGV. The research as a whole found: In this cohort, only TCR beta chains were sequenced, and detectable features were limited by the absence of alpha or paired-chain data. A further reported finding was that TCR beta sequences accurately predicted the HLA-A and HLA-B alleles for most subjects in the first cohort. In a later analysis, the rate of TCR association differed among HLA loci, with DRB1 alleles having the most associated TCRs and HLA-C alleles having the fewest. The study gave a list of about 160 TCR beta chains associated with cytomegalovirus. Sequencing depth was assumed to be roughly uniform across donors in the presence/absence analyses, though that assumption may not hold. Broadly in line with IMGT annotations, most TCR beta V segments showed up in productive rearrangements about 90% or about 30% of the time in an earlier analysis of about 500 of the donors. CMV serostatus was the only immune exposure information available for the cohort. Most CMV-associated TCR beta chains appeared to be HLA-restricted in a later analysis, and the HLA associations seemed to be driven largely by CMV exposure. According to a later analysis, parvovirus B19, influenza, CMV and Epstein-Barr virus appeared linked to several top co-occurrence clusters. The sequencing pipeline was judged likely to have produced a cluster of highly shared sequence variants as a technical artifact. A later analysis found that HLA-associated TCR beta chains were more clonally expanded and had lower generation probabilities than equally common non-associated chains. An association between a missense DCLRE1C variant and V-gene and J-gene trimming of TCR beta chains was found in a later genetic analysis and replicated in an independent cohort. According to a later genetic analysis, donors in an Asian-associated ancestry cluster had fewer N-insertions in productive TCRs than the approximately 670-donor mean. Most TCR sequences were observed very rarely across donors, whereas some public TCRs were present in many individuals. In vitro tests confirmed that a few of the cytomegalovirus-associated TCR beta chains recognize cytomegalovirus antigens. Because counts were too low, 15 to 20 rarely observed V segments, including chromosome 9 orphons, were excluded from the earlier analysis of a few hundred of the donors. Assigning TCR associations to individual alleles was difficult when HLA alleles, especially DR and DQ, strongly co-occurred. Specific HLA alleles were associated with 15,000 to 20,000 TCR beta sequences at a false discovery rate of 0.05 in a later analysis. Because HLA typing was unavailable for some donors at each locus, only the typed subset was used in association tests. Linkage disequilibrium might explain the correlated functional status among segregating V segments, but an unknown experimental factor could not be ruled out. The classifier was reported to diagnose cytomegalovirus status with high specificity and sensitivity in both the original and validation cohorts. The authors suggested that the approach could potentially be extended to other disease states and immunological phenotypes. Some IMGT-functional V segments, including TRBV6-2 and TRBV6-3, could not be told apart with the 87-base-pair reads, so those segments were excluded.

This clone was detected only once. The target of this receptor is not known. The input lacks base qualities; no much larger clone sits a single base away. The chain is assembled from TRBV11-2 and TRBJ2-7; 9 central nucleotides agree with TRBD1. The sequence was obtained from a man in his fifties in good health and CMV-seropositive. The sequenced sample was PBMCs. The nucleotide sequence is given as TGTGCCAGCAGCTTACAGGACAGGGGCTACGAGCAGTACTTC. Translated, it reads CASSLQDRGYEQYF.